These 14 T cell receptor beta chains share one sample of origin, sequenced in a study of technical replicates of blood from a handful of donors. The data were produced by immunoSEQ multiplex PCR, yet TCRdb's version contains in-frame clones alone and is incomplete. The sample consists of roughly 80,000 clones, just under 95% of them appearing once. Source material: T cells isolated from PBMCs. The receptors stem from a human donor in good health.

The chain couples TRBV5-1 to TRBJ2-5, with D unclear. V lost 1 base and J lost 0, with 13 bases in between. Germline CDR1 reads SGHRS; CDR2 reads YFSETQ. CDR3 length: 16 residues. CDR3 sequence reads: CASSLFGEAYQETQYF. The CDR3 DNA is TGCGCCAGCAGCTTGTTCGGAGAGGCGTACCAAGAGACCCAGTACTTC. The full variable domain, in which reference TRBV5-1 and TRBJ2-5 provide the parts outside the CDR3, is KAGVTQTPRYLIKTRGQQVTLSCSPISGHRSVSWYQQTPGQGLQFLFEYFSETQRNKGNFPGRFSGRQFSNSRSEMNVSTLELGDSALYLCASSLFGEAYQETQYFGPGTRLLVL.

The rearrangement links TRBV6-5 to TRBJ2-3; a possible D gene is TRBD1 (6 bases). Trimming removed 7 bases from V and 4 bases from J, with 12 bases in between. Germline assignment: CDR1 MNHEY and CDR2 SVGAGI. The CDR3 has 13 residues. CDR3 residues: CASIGGEADTQYF. The CDR3 nucleotides read TGTGCCAGCATAGGGGGAGAGGCAGATACGCAGTATTTT.

The V and J genes are TRBV4-2 and TRBJ2-3; 9 bases align to TRBD2. The germline gives CDR1 LGHNA, CDR2 YNFKEQ. The CDR3 length is 16 residues. The junction had 7 bases not matched to a gene; V was cut back by 1 base and J by 5 bases. This chain's CDR3 is CASSQAAGGHIDTQYF. CDR3 coding DNA: TGTGCCAGCAGCCAAGCAGCGGGAGGCCATATAGATACGCAGTATTTT.

This sequence joins TRBV30 and TRBJ2-7; D possibly corresponds to TRBD2 (5 bases). Trimming stripped 1 base from V and 4 bases from J, with 14 bases between. The CDR3 runs to 14 residues. Germline lookup yields CDR1 GTSNPN and CDR2 SVGIG (reference sequence). CDR3 nucleotide sequence: TGTGCCTGGAGTGACACGGGATCCCCTTACGAGCAGTACTTC. Translated: CAWSDTGSPYEQYF.

The rearrangement links TRBV6-5 to TRBJ1-2, with 9 bases that match TRBD1. V shed 5 bases and J 6 bases; nucleotides not matched to a gene: 10. The CDR3 is made up of 15 amino acids. The germline V gene encodes CDR1 MNHEY and CDR2 SVGAGI. CDR3 amino acids: CASSPGTGIRNGYTF. CDR3 in DNA: TGTGCCAGCAGTCCCGGGACAGGGATTCGAAATGGCTACACCTTC.

The J gene is TRBJ1-4, the V gene TRBV5-1, with D possibly being TRBD1 (6 bases). CDR3 size: 14 residues. Germline V gene data show CDR1 as SGHRS and CDR2 as YFSETQ. Trimming stripped 4 bases from V and 7 bases from J, with 14 bases between. The CDR3 is CASSVTGGLEKLFF. Here the CDR3 DNA reads TGCGCCAGCAGCGTGACGGGGGGCCTTGAAAAACTGTTTTTT.

This clone was observed once. This chain joins TRBV5-6 and TRBJ2-1, with 8 bases identical to TRBD1. This CDR3 region has 15 residues. The V gene's germline CDR1 is SGHDT and CDR2 YYEEEE. Unmatched junction bases numbered 5, after V lost 2 bases and J lost 4 bases. The CDR3 sequence is CASSFGTGFYNEQFF. Here the CDR3 DNA reads TGTGCCAGCAGCTTTGGGACAGGTTTTTACAATGAGCAGTTCTTC. The complete variable domain, with remaining parts taken from reference TRBV5-6 and TRBJ2-1, reads DAGVTQSPTHLIKTRGQQVTLRCSPKSGHDTVSWYQQALGQGPQFIFQYYEEEERQRGNFPDRFSGHQFPNYSSELNVNALLLGDSALYLCASSFGTGFYNEQFFGPGTRLTVL.

The chain uses TRBV25-1 and TRBJ1-1, with TRBD1 identical over 10 bases. The length of the CDR3 is 13 residues. In germline, CDR1 is MGHDK, CDR2 SYGVNS. The V and J ends lost 8 bases and 8 bases, in that order; junction bases with no gene match: 8. CDR3 sequence reads: CASRGTGDFEAFF. The CDR3 nucleotides read TGTGCCAGCCGCGGGACAGGGGATTTCGAAGCTTTCTTT.

The rearrangement uses TRBV9 and TRBJ2-1; 8 nucleotides agree with TRBD2. J gave up 2 bases and V 0 bases, and 7 bases lay outside the gene matches. The CDR3 length is 17 residues. Germline V lookup: CDR1 SGDLS, CDR2 YYNGEE. The CDR3: CASSVEVGTSAYNEQFF. For the CDR3, the DNA is TGTGCCAGCAGCGTAGAGGTGGGGACTAGTGCCTACAATGAGCAGTTCTTC.

The chain has TRBV5-1 and TRBJ1-3; no reliable D call. Trimming left V 0 bases short and J 2 bases short, with 6 bases between. CDR1 is SGHRS and CDR2 is YFSETQ in the germline V gene. The CDR3 has 14 residues. The CDR3: CASSLEQTGNTIYF. CDR3 nucleotide sequence: TGCGCCAGCAGCTTGGAACAGACTGGAAACACCATATATTTT.

The V call is TRBV2, the J call TRBJ2-1; weak D call: TRBD2 (6 bases). CDR3 length equals 16 residues. Germline V gene lookup returns CDR1 SNHLY and CDR2 FYNNEI. With 0 bases removed from V and 6 bases from J, the gap between germline ends came to 15 bases. CDR3 nucleotides: TGTGCCAGCAGTGAAGCCGGCGGGGCCCATCCCAATGAGCAGTTCTTC. Protein: CASSEAGGAHPNEQFF.

This sequence joins TRBV11-3 and TRBJ1-5; 8 positions match TRBD1. Unmatched junction bases numbered 11, after V lost 1 base and J lost 9 bases. The CDR3 has 16 residues. In germline, CDR1 is SGHNT, CDR2 YENEEA. The CDR3 spells CASSLGTGWPAGPQHF. In DNA, the CDR3 is TGTGCCAGCAGCTTAGGGACAGGGTGGCCAGCGGGGCCCCAGCATTTT.

The CDR3 DNA is TGTGCCAGCAGCCAGCCGGGACAGGGTTTCCACGAGCAGTACTTC. It translates to CASSQPGQGFHEQYF. The rearrangement uses TRBV7-2 and TRBJ2-7; 9 bases are shared with TRBD1. Losses at the gene ends were 5 bases for V and 5 bases for J; bases not matched to a gene: 10. This CDR3 has 15 amino acids. Germline CDR1 is SGHTA and CDR2 is FQGNSA.

The V call is TRBV11-3, the J call TRBJ2-7; 7 positions match TRBD2. Trimming took 0 bases from V and 1 from J; bases not matched to a gene: 12. This CDR3 region has 18 residues. Germline CDR1 SGHNT, CDR2 YENEEA. The CDR3 loop reads CASSLERGGSGPSYEQYF. The CDR3 DNA reads as TGTGCCAGCAGCTTAGAAAGGGGAGGTAGCGGGCCTTCCTACGAGCAGTACTTC.